These T cell receptor beta chains were read from a single sample in a study of cytomegalovirus exposure and HLA in healthy donors. Sequencing used immunoSEQ multiplex PCR; TCRdb keeps in-frame clones, though not all of them. Found here are around 150,000 clones, 91% of them singletons; the top ten hold 0.6% to 0.8%. The sample comprised PBMCs. These receptors were collected from a man between 18 and 29 years old in good health and CMV-seronegative. Both conserved end residues are part of each CDR3. A D gene is named only where the DNA matches it firmly.

d_call,v_call,j_call,cdr3_aa
.,TRBV7-8,TRBJ2-3,CASSLAWGGHTDTQYF
.,TRBV19,TRBJ1-1,CASSIEAGVNTEAFF
TRBD1,TRBV7-6,TRBJ1-5,CASSLEAGGDQPQHF
TRBD2,TRBV19,TRBJ2-3,CASSIDKGLGTDTQYF
.,TRBV5-1,TRBJ2-3,CASSLGDVADTQYF
TRBD1,TRBV6-1,TRBJ2-7,CASSEVEGRGLYEQYF
.,TRBV4-3,TRBJ1-1,CASSQEVTENTEAFF
.,TRBV9,TRBJ2-7,CASSVGSYTYEQYF
.,TRBV28,TRBJ2-1,CASSLTSLNEQFF
.,TRBV9,TRBJ1-1,CASSVGGQRGRTEAFF
.,TRBV9,TRBJ1-2,CASSVGAQGGGYTF
.,TRBV7-3,TRBJ1-1,CASSLGQLATEAFF
.,TRBV11-2,TRBJ1-4,CASSPAHRATNEKLFF
TRBD2,TRBV7-9,TRBJ2-5,CASSSPGLAAQETQYF
TRBD1,TRBV5-4,TRBJ2-3,CASSLVSGTGGGTQYF
TRBD1,TRBV5-4,TRBJ2-6,CASSNPGQGAGANVLTF